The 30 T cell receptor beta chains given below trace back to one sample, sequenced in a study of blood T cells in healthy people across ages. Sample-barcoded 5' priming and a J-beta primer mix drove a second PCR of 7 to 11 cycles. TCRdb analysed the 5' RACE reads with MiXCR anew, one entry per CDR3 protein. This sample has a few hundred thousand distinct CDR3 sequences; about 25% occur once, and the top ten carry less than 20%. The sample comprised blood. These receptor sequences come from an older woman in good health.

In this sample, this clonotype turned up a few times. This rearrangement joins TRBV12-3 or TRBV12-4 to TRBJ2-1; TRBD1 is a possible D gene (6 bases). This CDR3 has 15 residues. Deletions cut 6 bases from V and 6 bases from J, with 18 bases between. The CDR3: CASRTGTQAGNEQFF. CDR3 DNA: TGTGCCAGCAGGACCGGGACACAGGCAGGCAATGAGCAGTTCTTC.

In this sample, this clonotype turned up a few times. The CDR3 region is CASSRLLGGTQYF. The DNA of the CDR3 is TGTGCCAGCAGTCGCCTCTTAGGAGGGACCCAGTACTTC. This chain links TRBV12-3 or TRBV12-4 with TRBJ2-5; maybe TRBD2 (5 bases). This CDR3 has 13 amino acids. V shed 5 bases and J shed 7 bases, with 14 bases lying between them.

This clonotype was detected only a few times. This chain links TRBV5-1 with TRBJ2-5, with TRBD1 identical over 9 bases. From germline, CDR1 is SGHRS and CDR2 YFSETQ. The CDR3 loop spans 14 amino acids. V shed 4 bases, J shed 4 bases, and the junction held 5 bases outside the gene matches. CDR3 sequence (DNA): TGCGCCAGCAGCGGGGGACAGGGTCGAGAGACCCAGTACTTC. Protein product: CASSGGQGRETQYF.

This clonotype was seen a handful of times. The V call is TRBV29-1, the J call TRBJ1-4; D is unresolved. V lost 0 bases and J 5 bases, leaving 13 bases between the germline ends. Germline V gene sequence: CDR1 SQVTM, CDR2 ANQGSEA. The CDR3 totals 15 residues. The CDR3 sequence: CSVEDLGGSNEKLFF. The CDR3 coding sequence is TGCAGCGTTGAAGATCTTGGAGGGTCAAATGAAAAACTGTTTTTT.

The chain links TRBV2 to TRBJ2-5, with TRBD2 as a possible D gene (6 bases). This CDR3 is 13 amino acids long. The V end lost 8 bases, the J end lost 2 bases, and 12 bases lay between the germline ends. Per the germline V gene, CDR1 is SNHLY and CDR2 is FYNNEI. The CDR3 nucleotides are TGTGCCAGCCGCAGACTAGTACAAGAGACCCAGTACTTC. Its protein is CASRRLVQETQYF. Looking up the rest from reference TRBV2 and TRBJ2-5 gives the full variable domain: EPEVTQTPSHQVTQMGQEVILRCVPISNHLYFYWYRQILGQKVEFLVSFYNNEISEKSEIFDDQFSVERPDGSNFTLKIRSTKLEDSAMYFCASRRLVQETQYFGPGTRLLVL.

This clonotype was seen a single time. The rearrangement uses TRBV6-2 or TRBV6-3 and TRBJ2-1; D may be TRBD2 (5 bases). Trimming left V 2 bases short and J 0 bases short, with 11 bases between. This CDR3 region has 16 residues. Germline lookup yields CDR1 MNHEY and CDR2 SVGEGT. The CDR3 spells CASSYEGTGSYNEQFF. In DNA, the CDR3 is TGTGCCAGCAGTTACGAGGGTACGGGCTCCTACAATGAGCAGTTCTTC.

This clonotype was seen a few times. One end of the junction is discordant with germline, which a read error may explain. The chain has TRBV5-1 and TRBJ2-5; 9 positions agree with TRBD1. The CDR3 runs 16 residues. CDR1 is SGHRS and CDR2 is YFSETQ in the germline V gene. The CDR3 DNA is TGCGCCAGTACTCTGGACCCGGGACAGGGAGCAGAGACCCAGCACTTC. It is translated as CASTLDPGQGAETQHF.

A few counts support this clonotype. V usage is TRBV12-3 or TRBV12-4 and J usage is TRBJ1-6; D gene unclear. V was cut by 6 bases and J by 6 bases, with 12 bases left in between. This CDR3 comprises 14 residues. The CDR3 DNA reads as TGTGCCAGCAGGACTACAGCTAGTAATTCACCCCTCCACTTT. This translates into CASRTTASNSPLHF.

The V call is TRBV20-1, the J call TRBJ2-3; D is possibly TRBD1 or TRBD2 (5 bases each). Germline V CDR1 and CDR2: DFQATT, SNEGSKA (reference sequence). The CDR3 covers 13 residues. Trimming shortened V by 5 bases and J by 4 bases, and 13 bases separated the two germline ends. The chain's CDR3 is CSAQGTRADTQYF. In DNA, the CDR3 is TGCAGTGCTCAGGGAACGAGGGCAGATACGCAGTATTTT.

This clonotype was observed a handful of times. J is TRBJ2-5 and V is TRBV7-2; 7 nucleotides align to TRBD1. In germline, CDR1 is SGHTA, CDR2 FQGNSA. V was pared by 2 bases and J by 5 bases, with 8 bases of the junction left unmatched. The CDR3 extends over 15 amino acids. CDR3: CASSLRASRGETQYF. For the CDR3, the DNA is TGTGCCAGCAGCTTAAGGGCTAGCAGGGGGGAGACCCAGTACTTC.

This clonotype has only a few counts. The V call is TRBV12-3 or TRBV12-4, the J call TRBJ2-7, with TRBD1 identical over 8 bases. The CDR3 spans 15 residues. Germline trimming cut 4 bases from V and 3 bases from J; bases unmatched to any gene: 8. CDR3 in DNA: TGTGCCAGCAGTTCCCGCAGGGGGCCGAACTACGAGCAGTACTTC. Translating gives CASSSRRGPNYEQYF.

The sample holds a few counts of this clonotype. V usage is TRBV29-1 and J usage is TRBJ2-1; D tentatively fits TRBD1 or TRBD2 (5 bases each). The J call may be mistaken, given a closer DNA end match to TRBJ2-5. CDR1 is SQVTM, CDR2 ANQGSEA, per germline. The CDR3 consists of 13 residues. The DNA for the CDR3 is TGCAGCGTTGACGTAACTAGAGCCCAGGGCCAGTACTTC. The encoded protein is CSVDVTRAQGQYF.

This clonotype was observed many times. CDR3 in DNA: TGCGCCAGCAGCCAAGATCAAACGGCCCAGTACTTC. Translating it yields CASSQDQTAQYF. The chain combines TRBV4-1 with TRBJ2-5; D is unresolved. This CDR3 spans 12 amino acids. The germline V and J ends were trimmed by 0 bases and 9 bases, with 8 bases remaining between them. The germline V gene has CDR1 MGHRA and CDR2 YSYEKL.

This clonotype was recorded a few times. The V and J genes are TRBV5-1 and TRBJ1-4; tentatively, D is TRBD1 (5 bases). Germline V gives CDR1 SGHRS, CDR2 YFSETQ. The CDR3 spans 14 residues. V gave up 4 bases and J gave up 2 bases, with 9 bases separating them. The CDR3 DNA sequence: TGCGCCAGCAGCCGGGACGGGACTAATGAAAAACTGTTTTTT. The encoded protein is CASSRDGTNEKLFF.

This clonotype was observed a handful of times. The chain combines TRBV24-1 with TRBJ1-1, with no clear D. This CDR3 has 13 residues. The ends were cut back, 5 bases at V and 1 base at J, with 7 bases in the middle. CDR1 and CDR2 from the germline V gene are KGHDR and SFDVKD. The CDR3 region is CATSGHQNTEAFF. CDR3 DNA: TGTGCCACCAGTGGACATCAGAACACTGAAGCTTTCTTT.

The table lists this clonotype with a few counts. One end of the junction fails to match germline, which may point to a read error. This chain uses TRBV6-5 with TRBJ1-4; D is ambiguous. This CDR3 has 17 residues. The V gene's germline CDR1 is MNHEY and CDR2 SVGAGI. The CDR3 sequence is CASSYSIPGWGNEKLFF. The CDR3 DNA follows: TGTGCCAGCAGTTACTCGATTCCGGGTTGGGGTAATGAAAAGCTGTTTTTT.

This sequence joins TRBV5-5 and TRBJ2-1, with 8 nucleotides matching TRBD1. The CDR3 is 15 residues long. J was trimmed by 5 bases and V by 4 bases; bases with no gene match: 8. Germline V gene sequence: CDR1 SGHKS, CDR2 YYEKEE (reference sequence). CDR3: CASSPGQGYDNEQFF. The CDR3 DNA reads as TGTGCCAGCAGCCCCGGACAGGGTTACGACAATGAGCAGTTCTTC.

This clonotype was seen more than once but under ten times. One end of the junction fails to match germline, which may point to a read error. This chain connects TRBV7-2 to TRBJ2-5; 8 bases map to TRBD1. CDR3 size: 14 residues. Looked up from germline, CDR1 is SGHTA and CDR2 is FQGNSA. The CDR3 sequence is CASSHFGQGYEQCF. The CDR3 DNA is TGTGCCAGCAGCCATTTCGGACAGGGCTACGAGCAGTGCTTC.

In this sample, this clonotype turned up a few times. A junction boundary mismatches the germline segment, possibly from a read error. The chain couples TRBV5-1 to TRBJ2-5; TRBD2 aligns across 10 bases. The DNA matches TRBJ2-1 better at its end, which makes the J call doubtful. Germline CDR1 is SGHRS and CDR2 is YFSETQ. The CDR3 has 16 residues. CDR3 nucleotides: TGCGCCAGCAGCCGTGCTAGCGGGAGCGAGTACAACGAGCAGTTCTTC. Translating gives CASSRASGSEYNEQFF.

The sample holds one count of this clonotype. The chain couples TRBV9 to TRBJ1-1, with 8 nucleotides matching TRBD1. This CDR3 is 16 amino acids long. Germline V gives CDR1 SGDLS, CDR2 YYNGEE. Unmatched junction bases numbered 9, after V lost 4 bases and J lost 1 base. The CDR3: CASSLGVGTGNTEAFF. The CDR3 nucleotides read TGTGCCAGCAGCTTAGGGGTCGGGACAGGGAACACTGAAGCTTTCTTT.

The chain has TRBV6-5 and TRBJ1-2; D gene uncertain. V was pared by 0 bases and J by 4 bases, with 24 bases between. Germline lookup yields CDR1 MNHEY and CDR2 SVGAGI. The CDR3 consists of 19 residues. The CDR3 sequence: CASSYSSEASYGRSYGYTF. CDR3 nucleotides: TGTGCCAGCAGTTACTCGAGCGAGGCAAGTTACGGAAGAAGCTATGGCTACACCTTC.

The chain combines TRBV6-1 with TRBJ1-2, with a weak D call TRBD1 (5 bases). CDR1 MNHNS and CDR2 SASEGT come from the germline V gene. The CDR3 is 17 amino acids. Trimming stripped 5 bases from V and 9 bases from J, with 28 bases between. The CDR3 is CASSPGGGKGFEYSYTF. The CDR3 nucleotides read TGTGCCAGCAGTCCTGGGGGAGGGAAGGGCTTCGAATATAGCTACACCTTC.

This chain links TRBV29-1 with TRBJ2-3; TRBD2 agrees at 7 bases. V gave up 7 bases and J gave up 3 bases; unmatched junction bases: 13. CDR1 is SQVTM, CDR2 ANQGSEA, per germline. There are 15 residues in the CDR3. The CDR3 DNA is TGCAGCGCGGGGGGAGAGGGAAGGAGGACAGATACGCAGTATTTT. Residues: CSAGGEGRRTDTQYF.

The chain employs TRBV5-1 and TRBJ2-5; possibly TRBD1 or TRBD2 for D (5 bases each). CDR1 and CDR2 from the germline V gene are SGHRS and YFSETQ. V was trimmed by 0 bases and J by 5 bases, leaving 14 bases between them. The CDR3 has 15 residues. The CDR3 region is CASSLAYGKGETQYF. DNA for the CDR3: TGCGCCAGCAGCTTGGCCTACGGGAAGGGGGAGACCCAGTACTTC.

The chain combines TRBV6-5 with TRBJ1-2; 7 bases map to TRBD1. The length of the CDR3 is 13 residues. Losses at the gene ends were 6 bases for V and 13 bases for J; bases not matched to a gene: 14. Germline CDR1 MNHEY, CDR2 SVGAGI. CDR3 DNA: TGTGCCAGCAGATCTACCGGGACAGACAGGTTCACCTTC. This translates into CASRSTGTDRFTF.

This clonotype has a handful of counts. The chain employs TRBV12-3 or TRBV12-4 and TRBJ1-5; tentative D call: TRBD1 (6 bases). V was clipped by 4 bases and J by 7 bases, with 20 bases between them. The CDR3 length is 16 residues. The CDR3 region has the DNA TGTGCCAGCAGTTCCCCGGGGGGGGCAAGACCACAGCCCCAGCATTTT. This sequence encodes CASSSPGGARPQPQHF.

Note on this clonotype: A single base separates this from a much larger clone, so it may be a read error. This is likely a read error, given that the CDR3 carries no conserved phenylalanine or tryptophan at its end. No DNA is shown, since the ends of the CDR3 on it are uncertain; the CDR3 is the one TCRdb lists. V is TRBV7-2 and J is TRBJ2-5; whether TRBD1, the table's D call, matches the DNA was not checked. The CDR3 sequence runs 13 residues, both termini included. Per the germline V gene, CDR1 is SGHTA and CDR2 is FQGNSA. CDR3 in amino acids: CASSLETGAILYL.

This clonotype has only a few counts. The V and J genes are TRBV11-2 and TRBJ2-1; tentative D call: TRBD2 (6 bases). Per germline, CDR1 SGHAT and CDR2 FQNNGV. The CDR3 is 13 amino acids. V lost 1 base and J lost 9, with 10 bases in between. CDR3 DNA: TGTGCCAGCAGCTTAGCTAGCGACTTTGAGCAGTTCTTC. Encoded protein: CASSLASDFEQFF.

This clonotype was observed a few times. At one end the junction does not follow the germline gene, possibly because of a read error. The CDR3 reads CASSLAGQGEVWFF. The CDR3 DNA sequence: TGTGCCAGCAGCTTAGCGGGCCAGGGTGAGGTGTGGTTCTTC. The chain joins TRBV7-2 to TRBJ2-5, with D perhaps matching TRBD1 (5 bases). CDR1 SGHTA and CDR2 FQGNSA come from the germline V gene. The CDR3 has 14 residues.

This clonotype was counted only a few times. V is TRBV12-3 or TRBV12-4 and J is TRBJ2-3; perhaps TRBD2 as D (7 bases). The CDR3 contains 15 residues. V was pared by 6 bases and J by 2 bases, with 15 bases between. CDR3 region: CASRYRAGATDTQYF. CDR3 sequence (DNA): TGTGCCAGCAGGTACAGGGCGGGAGCCACAGATACGCAGTATTTT.